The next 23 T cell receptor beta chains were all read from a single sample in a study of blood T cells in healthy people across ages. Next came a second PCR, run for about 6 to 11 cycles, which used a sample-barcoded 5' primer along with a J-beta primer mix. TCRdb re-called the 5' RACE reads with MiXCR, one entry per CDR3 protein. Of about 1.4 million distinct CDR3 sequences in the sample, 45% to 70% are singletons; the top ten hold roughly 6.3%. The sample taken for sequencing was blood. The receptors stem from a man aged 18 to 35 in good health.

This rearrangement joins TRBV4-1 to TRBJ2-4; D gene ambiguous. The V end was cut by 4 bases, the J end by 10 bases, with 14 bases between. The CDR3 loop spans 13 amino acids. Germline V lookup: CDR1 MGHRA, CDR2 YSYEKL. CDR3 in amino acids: CASSPGFPYIQYF. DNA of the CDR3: TGCGCCAGCAGCCCCGGGTTCCCCTATATTCAGTACTTC.

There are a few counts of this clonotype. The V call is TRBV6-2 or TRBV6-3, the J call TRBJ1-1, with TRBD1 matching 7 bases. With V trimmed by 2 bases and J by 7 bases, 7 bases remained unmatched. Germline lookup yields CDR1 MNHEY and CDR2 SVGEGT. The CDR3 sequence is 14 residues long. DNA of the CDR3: TGTGCCAGCAGTTACGGGGAGACAGGGATTGAAGCTTTCTTT. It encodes CASSYGETGIEAFF.

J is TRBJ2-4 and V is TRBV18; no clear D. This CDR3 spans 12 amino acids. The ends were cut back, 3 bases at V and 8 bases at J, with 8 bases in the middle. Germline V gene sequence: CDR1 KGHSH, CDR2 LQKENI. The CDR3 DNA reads TGTGCCAGCTCACCCCCATTCGACATTCAGTACTTC. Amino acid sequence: CASSPPFDIQYF.

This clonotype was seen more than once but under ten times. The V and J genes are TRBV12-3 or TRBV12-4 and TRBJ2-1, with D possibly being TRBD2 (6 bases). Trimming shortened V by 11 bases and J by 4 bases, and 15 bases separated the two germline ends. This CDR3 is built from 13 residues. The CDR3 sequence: CASRGMGYNEQFF. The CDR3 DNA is TGTGCCTCGCGGGGAATGGGGTACAATGAGCAGTTCTTC.

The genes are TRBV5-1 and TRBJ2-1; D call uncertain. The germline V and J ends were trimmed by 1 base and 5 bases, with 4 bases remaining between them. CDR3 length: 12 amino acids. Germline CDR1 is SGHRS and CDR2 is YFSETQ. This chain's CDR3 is CASSLNNNEQFF. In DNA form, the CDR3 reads TGCGCCAGCAGCTTGAATAACAATGAGCAGTTCTTC.

CDR3 nucleotide sequence: TGTGCCACCCAGGGGGGAGATCAGCCCCAGCATTTT. This sequence encodes CATQGGDQPQHF. The chain carries TRBV12-3 or TRBV12-4 and TRBJ1-5, with 7 bases aligning to TRBD1. This CDR3 has 12 amino acids. Trimming cost V 10 bases and J 5 bases; bases outside gene matches: 5.

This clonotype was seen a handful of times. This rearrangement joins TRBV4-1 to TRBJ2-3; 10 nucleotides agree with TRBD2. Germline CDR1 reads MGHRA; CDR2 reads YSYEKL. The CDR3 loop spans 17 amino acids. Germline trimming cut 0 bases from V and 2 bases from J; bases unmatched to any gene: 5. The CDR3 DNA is TGCGCCAGCAGCCAAGAATGGACTAGCGGACTCACAGATACGCAGTATTTT. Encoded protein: CASSQEWTSGLTDTQYF.

CDR3 in amino acids: CASSQPTGGVYEQYF. The CDR3 nucleotides are TGCGCCAGCAGCCAACCGACAGGGGGCGTCTACGAGCAGTACTTC. The rearrangement links TRBV4-1 to TRBJ2-7; the match to TRBD1 covers 10 bases. After removal of 2 bases from V and 3 bases from J, the junction contained 4 bases not matched to a gene. Germline assignment: CDR1 MGHRA and CDR2 YSYEKL. CDR3 size: 15 residues.

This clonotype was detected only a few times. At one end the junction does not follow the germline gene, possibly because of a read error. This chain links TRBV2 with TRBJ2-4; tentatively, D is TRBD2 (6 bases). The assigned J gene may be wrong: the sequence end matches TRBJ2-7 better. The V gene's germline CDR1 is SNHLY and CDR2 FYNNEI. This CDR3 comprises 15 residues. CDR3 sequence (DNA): TGTGCCAGCAACCTGGGACTGGACCTCTCCGACGAGCAGTACTTC. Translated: CASNLGLDLSDEQYF.

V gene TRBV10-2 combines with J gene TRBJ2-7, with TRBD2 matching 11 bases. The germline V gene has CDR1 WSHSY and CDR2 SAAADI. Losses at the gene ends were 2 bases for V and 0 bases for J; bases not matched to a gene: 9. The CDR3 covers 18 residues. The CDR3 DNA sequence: TGCGCCAGCAGTGAGAGTAGGGAACTAGCGGGAGTCTCCTACGAGCAGTACTTC. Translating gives CASSESRELAGVSYEQYF.

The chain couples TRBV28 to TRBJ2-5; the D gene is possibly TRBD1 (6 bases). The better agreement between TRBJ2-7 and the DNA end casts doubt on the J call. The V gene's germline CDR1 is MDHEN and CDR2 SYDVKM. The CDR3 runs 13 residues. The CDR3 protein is CASSINREREQYF. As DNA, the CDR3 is TGTGCCAGCAGTATCAACAGGGAGCGCGAGCAGTACTTC.

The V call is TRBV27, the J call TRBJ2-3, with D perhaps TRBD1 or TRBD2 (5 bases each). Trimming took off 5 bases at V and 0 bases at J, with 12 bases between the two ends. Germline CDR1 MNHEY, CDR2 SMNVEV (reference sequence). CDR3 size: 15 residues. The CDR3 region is CASSHGTLSTDTQYF. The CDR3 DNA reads TGTGCCAGCAGTCACGGGACGCTTAGCACAGATACGCAGTATTTT.

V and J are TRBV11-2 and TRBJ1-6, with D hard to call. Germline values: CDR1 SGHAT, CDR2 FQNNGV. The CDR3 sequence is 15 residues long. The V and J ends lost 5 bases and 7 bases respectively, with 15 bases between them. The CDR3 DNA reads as TGTGCCAGCAGCGGGGTGGCAGGCCCGAATTCACCCCTCCACTTT. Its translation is CASSGVAGPNSPLHF.

The CDR3 DNA reads TGCAGTGCTAGCAAGTTTGGCAGGGCGTCTTCCTACGAGCAGTACTTC. This gives the protein CSASKFGRASSYEQYF. This sequence joins TRBV20-1 and TRBJ2-7; possible D gene TRBD1, 5 bases. The CDR3 is 16 amino acids. The germline V and J ends were trimmed by 3 bases and 1 base, with 19 bases remaining between them. Germline CDR1 DFQATT, CDR2 SNEGSKA (reference sequence).

The DNA for the CDR3 is TGCGCCAGCAGCCAAAGGACTAGCGGGCCCACAGATACGCAGTATTTT. Amino acid sequence: CASSQRTSGPTDTQYF. V and J are TRBV4-1 and TRBJ2-3, with TRBD2 matching over 11 bases. This CDR3 is built from 16 residues. The V gene end was trimmed by 2 bases and the J gene end by 2 bases; junction bases not matched to a gene: 3. Germline V CDR1 and CDR2: MGHRA, YSYEKL.

This chain's CDR3 is CASSTSDRGPQETQYF. CDR3 coding DNA: TGTGCCAGCAGTACGTCCGACCGGGGGCCCCAAGAGACCCAGTACTTC. The chain has TRBV6-6 and TRBJ2-5; either TRBD1 or TRBD2 may fit D (6 bases each). The CDR3 extends over 16 amino acids. Germline CDR1 MNHNY, CDR2 SVGAGI (reference sequence). V was trimmed by 5 bases and J by 1 base, leaving 17 bases between them.

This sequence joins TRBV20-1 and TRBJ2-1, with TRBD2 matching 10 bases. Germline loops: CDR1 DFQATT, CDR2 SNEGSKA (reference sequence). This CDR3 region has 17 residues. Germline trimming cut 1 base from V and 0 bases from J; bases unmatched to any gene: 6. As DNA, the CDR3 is TGCAGTGCTAGAGGGGGTAGCGGGAGGAGCTCCTACAATGAGCAGTTCTTC. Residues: CSARGGSGRSSYNEQFF.

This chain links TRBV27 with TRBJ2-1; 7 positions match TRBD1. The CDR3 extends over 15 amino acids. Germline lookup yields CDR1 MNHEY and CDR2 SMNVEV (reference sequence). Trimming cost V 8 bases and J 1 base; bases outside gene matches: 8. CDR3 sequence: CASRGQTASYNEQFF. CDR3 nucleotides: TGTGCCAGCCGGGGACAGACGGCATCCTACAATGAGCAGTTCTTC.

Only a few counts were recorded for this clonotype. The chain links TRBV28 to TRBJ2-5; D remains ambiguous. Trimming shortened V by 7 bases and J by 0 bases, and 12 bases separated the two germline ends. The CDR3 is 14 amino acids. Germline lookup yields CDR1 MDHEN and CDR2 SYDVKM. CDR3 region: CASTYGRNQETQYF. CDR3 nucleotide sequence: TGTGCCAGCACCTACGGCAGAAACCAAGAGACCCAGTACTTC.

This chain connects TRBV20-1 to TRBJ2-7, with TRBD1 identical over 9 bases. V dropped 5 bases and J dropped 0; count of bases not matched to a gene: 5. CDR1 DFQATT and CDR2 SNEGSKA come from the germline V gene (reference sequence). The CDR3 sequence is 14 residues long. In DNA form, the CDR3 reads TGCAGTGCTTCCGGACAGGGGAGCTCCTACGAGCAGTACTTC. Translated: CSASGQGSSYEQYF.

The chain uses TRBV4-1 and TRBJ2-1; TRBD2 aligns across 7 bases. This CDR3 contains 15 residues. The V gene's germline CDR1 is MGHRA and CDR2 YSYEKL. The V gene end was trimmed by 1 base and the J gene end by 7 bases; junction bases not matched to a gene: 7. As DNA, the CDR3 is TGCGCCAGCAGCCAAGGAAATGGCGGGGGTAATGAGCAGTTCTTC. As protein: CASSQGNGGGNEQFF.

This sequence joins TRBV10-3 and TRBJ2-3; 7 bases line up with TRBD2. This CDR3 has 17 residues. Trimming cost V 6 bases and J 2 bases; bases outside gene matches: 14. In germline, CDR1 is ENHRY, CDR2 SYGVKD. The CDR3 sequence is CAISEPYLAEPTDTQYF. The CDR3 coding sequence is TGTGCCATCAGCGAACCCTACCTAGCGGAGCCCACAGATACGCAGTATTTT.

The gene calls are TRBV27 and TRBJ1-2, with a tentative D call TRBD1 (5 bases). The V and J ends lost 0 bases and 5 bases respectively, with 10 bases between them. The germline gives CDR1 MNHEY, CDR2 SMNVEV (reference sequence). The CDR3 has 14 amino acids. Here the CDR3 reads CASSLSTGDYGYTF. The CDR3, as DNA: TGTGCCAGCAGTTTATCGACGGGGGATTATGGCTACACCTTC.